A single T cell receptor (beta chain) is shown here with its context. Its antigen is still unknown. Genomic DNA of each subset was evenly split across several immunoSEQ plates. Using approximately 190 ng DNA, approximately 30,000 T cell genomes, the sorted-subset replicate PCRs were run. Profiled with immunoSEQ multiplex PCR; TCRdb holds only in-frame clones, not every one. In the table there are approximately 640,000 clones, less than 95% of which are singletons. This entry comes from a study of shared clonotypes between healthy human individuals. Study-level points and caveats: Researchers found naive subsets generally carried larger estimated richness than memory subsets. Large depth notwithstanding, sorted-subset sequencing proved incomplete by rarefaction.

V lost 1 base to trimming and J lost 4 bases, with 8 bases between them. Looked up from germline, CDR1 is SGHTA and CDR2 is FQGNSA. The CDR3 contains 14 residues. This chain uses TRBV7-2 with TRBJ2-1, with unresolved D. Material for sequencing was memory CD8+ T cells from PBMCs. Subset reported: CD45RO+ cells pooled with CCR7-negative TemRA cells. This sequence was found in a man between 18 and 29 years old in good health. Some clones in this sample may be carry-over from other donors' samples. CDR3 bases: TGTGCCAGCAGCTTAGTTAACAGTTACAATGAGCAGTTCTTC. Protein product: CASSLVNSYNEQFF. Drawing the rest from reference TRBV7-2 and TRBJ2-1, the complete variable domain is GAGVSQSPSNKVTEKGKDVELRCDPISGHTALYWYRQSLGQGLEFLIYFQGNSAPDKSGLPSDRFSAERTGGSVSTLTIQRTQQEDSAVYLCASSLVNSYNEQFFGPGTRLTVL.